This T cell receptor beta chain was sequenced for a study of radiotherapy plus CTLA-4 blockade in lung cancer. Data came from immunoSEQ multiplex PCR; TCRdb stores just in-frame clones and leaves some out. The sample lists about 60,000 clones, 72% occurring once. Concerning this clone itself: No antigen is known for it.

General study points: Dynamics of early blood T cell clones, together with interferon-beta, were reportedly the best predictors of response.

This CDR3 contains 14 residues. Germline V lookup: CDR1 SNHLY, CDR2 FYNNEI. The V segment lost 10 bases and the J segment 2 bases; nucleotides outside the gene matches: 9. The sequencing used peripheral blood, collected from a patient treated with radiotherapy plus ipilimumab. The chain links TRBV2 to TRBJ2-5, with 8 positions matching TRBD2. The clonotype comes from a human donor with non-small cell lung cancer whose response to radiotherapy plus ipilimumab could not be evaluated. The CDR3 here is CAIHPGLEQETQYF. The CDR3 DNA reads TGTGCCATACATCCGGGACTAGAACAAGAGACCCAGTACTTC.